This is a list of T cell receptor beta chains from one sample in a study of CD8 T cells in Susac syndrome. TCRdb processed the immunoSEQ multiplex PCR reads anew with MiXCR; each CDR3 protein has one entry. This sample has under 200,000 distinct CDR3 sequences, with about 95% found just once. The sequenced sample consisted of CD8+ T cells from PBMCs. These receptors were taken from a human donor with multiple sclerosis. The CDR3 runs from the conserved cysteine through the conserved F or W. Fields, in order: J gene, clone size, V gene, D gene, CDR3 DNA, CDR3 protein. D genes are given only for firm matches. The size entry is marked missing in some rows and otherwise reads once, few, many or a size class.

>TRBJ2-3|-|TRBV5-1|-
TGCGCCAGCAGCTCCTGGACAGCAGATACGCAGTATTTT
CASSSWTADTQYF
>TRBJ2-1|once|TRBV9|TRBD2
TGTGCCAGCAGCGTAGGTAGCGGGAGGGCTGGGTACAATGAGCAGTTCTTC
CASSVGSGRAGYNEQFF
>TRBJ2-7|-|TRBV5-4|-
TGTGCCAGCAGCTTGGCCGGGGTTACCTACGAGCAGTACTTC
CASSLAGVTYEQYF
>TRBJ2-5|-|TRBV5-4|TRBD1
TGTGCCAGCAGCCCGGGGACAGGGGGTGAGACCCAGTACTTC
CASSPGTGGETQYF
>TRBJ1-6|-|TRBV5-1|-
TGCGCCAGCAGCGCGGACGGTAATTCACCCCTCCACTTT
CASSADGNSPLHF
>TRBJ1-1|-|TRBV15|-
TGTGCCACCAGAGGAGCAGGGGACGACACTGAAGCTTTCTTT
CATRGAGDDTEAFF
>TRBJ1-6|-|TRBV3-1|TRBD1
TGTGCCAGCTGCACACAGGGGGCGTTCAATTCACCCCTCCACTTT
CASCTQGAFNSPLHF
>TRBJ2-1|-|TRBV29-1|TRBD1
TGCAGCGTTCCAGGAGGGACAGGGCCCTACAATGAGCAGTTCTTC
CSVPGGTGPYNEQFF
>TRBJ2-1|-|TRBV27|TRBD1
TGTGCCAGCAGTCAGACAGGGTTCAATGAGCAGTTCTTC
CASSQTGFNEQFF
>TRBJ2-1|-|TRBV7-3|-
TGTGCCAGCAGCTTAAATAGCAATGAGCAGTTCTTC
CASSLNSNEQFF
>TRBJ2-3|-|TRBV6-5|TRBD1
TGTGCCAGCAGTGTGACAGGGTGGGGCACAGATACGCAGTATTTT
CASSVTGWGTDTQYF
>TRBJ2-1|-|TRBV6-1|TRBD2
TGTGCCAGCAGTGTGTTCGGACTAGCGTACTACAATGAGCAGTTCTTC
CASSVFGLAYYNEQFF
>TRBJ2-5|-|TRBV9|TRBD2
TGTGCCAGCAGCCCAAGCGGGGGGCGCCAAGAGACCCAGTACTTC
CASSPSGGRQETQYF
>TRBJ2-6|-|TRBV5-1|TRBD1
TGCGCCAGCAGCAAGGACAGGTATGGGGCCAACGTCCTGACTTTC
CASSKDRYGANVLTF
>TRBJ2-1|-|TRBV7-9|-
TGTGCCAGCAGCTTAGGATGGAGGGACTCCTACAATGAGCAGTTCTTC
CASSLGWRDSYNEQFF
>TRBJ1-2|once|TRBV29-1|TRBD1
TGCAGCGTGGGACCGGGACAGGGGACAAACTATGGCTACACCTTC
CSVGPGQGTNYGYTF
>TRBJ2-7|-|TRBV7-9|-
TGTGCCAGCAGCACCCAGACAGCCGCCTACGAGCAGTACTTC
CASSTQTAAYEQYF
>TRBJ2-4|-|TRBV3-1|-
TGTGCCAGCAGCCAATGGAGTAACAAAAACATTCAGTACTTC
CASSQWSNKNIQYF
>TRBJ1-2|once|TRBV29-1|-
TGCAGCGTTGACGAGGACATCTCTTTTCTTGGCTACACCTTC
CSVDEDISFLGYTF
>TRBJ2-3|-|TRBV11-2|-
TGTGCCAGCAGCTCCCCCGGTGGGCTAGCTGCAGATACGCAGTATTTT
CASSSPGGLAADTQYF
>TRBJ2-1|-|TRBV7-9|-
TGTGCCAGCAGCTCACAGTACGATGAGCAGTTCTTC
CASSSQYDEQFF
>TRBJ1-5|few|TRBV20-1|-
TGCAGTGCTAGTGAAGGAAATCAGCCCCAGCATTTT
CSASEGNQPQHF
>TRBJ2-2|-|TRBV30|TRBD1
TGTGCCTGGAGTCTGATTTGGGACAGGGACGCCGGGGAGCTGTTTTTT
CAWSLIWDRDAGELFF
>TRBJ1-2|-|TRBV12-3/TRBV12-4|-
TGTGCCAGCAGTTTAGGGACAGATGGCTACACCTTC
CASSLGTDGYTF
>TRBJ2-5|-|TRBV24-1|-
TGTGCCACCAGTGGCGCCACCACGGGACAACAAGAGACCCAGTACTTC
CATSGATTGQQETQYF
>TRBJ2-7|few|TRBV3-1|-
TGTGCCAGCAGCCAAGTTACTGGTACCTACGAGCAGTACTTC
CASSQVTGTYEQYF
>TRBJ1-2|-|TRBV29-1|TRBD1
TGCAGCGTTGAAGAGAAGGGGGCGGGCTATGGCTACACCTTC
CSVEEKGAGYGYTF
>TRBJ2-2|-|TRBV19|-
TGTGCCAGTAGTCCGGGCCCCGGGGAGCTGTTTTTT
CASSPGPGELFF
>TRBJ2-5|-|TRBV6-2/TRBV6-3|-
TGTGCCAGCAGTCGTATTAAAGGACAGTACCAAGAGACCCAGTACTTC
CASSRIKGQYQETQYF
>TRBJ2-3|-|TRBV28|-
TGTGCCAGCAGCGAGTTCTCTAGCACAGATACGCAGTATTTT
CASSEFSSTDTQYF
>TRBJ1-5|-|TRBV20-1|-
TGCAGTGCTAGAGACCCGGGACAACTTAATCAGCCCCAGCATTTT
CSARDPGQLNQPQHF
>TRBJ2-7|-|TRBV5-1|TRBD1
TGCGCCAGCAGCTTTCAGGGACAGGGATCGTACGAGCAGTACTTC
CASSFQGQGSYEQYF
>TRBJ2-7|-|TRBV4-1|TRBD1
TGCGCCAGCAGCCACGACAGGGTGGGAGACGAGCAGTACTTC
CASSHDRVGDEQYF
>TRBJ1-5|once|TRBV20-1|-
TGCAGTGCTAGCCCGTCAAGGGGGAGCAATCAGCCCCAGCATTTT
CSASPSRGSNQPQHF
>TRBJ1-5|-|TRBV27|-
TGTGCCAGCAGTTTAGGGGCCGGGGGTCAGCCCCAGCATTTT
CASSLGAGGQPQHF
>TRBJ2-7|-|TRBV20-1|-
TGCAGTGCTTCGGGGCACAGCTCCTACGAGCAGTACTTC
CSASGHSSYEQYF
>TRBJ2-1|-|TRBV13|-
TGTGCCAGCGGAAGGCATAGATACAATGAGCAGTTCTTC
CASGRHRYNEQFF
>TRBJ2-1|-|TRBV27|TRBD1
TGTGCCAGCAGTTTTGACAGGGTTGGAAATGAGCAGTTCTTC
CASSFDRVGNEQFF
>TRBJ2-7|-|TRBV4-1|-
TGCGCCAGCAGCCAAGAAATCAACCCCTACGAGCAGTACTTC
CASSQEINPYEQYF
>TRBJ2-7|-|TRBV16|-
TGTGCCAGCAGCCAATCCTCCCTAAGATACGAGCAGTACTTC
CASSQSSLRYEQYF
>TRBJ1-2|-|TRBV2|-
TGTGCCATCACCCGGGGGGCGCTCGGCTACACCTTC
CAITRGALGYTF
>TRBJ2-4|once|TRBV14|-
TGTGCCAGCAGCCTAGGGATCCAGGGGTACATTCAGTACTTC
CASSLGIQGYIQYF
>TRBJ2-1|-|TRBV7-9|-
TGTGCCAGCGAGCGGGCCGTACCGGAGCAGTTCTTC
CASERAVPEQFF
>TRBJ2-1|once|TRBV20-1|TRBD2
TGCAGTGCTAGACCCTTAGCGGGGCCATACAATGAGCAGTTCTTC
CSARPLAGPYNEQFF
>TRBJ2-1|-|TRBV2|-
TGTGCCACCACCAGATTAGCTCGCGATGAGCAGTTCTTC
CATTRLARDEQFF
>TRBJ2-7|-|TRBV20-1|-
TGCAGTGCTGTCGCCCTCTCCCTAGGTCGCGAGCAGTACTTC
CSAVALSLGREQYF
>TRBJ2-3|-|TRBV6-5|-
TGTGCCAGCACCACCCCTTTCACAGATACGCAGTATTTT
CASTTPFTDTQYF
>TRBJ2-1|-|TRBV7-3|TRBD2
TGTGCCAGCAGCTTAAACTCGGGGGAGGGCCGTTATGAGCAGTTCTTC
CASSLNSGEGRYEQFF
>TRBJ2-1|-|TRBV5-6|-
TGTGCCAGCAGCTTGCTCCGGAGACCGAGCTCCTACAATGAGCAGTTCTTC
CASSLLRRPSSYNEQFF
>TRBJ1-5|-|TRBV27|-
TGTGCCAGCAGTTTACAACAGGGTGGCAATCAGCCCCAGCATTTT
CASSLQQGGNQPQHF
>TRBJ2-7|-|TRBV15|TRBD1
TGTGCCACCAGCCCGGAAGGGACAGCCACCTACGAGCAGTACTTC
CATSPEGTATYEQYF
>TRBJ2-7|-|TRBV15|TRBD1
TGTGCCACCAGCAGAGGAACAGGGGGAATGATCTACGAGCAGTACTTC
CATSRGTGGMIYEQYF
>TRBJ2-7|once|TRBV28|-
TGTGCCAGCAGTTTAATTCGAGAGGGGAACGAGCAGTACTTC
CASSLIREGNEQYF
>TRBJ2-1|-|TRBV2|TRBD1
TGTGCCAGCAGTGAAACAGGGGGGACGTACAATGAGCAGTTCTTC
CASSETGGTYNEQFF
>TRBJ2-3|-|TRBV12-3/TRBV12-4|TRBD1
TGTGCCAGCAGTACCGGGACAGGGGCTAGCACAGATACGCAGTATTTT
CASSTGTGASTDTQYF